The present T cell receptor beta chain was sequenced within a study of identical twins (dated by TCRdb to the mid-2010s). Some background on the complete study: The study deep-sequenced TCR alpha and beta repertoires from monozygotic twins, unrelated adults of various ages and cord blood to test whether fetal clonotypes persist. To rule out contamination, the twin experiments were replicated at different times with different library preparation protocols.

As for this clonotype: Its binding antigen is unknown. Base qualities are not recorded, but no much larger clone differs from it by a single base.

Every donor was a healthy Caucasian. Miltenyi CD45RO+ enrichment and human naive T-cell isolation kits were used to isolate memory (CD45RO+) and naive T cells from PBMC. Overall study outcomes, separate from this receptor: Fewer insertions were carried by abundant cord blood beta clonotypes; a weaker similar trend was observed in young adult naive repertoires, while no such trend was observed in memory repertoires. Out-of-frame TCR alpha sharing in monozygotic twins was systematically underestimated by recombination models, whereas sharing between unrelated individuals was in agreement with the recombination models. Conclusions relied on cross-sectional statistical analysis, since the same donors could not be followed over many years. A weaker excess of twin sharing was found in beta out-of-frame sequences because the signal-to-noise ratio was lowered by fewer shared sequences. Compared with coincidental sharing between unrelated individuals, out-of-frame TCR alpha sequences shared between twins showed an excess of sequences with low generation probability. Invariant T cells such as MAIT and iNKT could partly confound zero-insertion analyses, though diverse VJ usage argued against this for most clonotypes.

Libraries were built with 5' RACE. TCRdb shows the sequencer as Illumina HiSeq 2000. Template switching introduced a universal primer binding site; the final cDNA contained a unique molecular identifier, enabling accurate counting of TCR cDNA molecules. First-strand cDNA for TCR alpha and beta chains was synthesized from specific primers in the conserved constant-segment region. To control for contamination, each cDNA library was double barcoded with a SMART-Mk sample barcode plus Illumina barcodes. TruSeq adapter sequences, together with Illumina sample barcodes, were added in two successive PCR steps. The TCR alpha and beta cDNA libraries were sequenced on the Illumina HiSeq platform using custom primers. The study's processing was this. Raw reads were processed with MiGEC to extract unique molecular identifiers, and MiXCR was used to determine CDR3 positions. For each individual, recombination models were inferred using an EM algorithm with the repgenHMM and IGoR tools. The analysis of shared clonotypes was done with the tcR package in R, with sharing normalized by the product of cloneset sizes. To study raw recombination without the effects of thymic and clonal selection, out-of-frame nonproductive sequences were analyzed. TCRdb reanalyzed the raw reads on its own, using fastp at Q25 for trimming and MiXCR for clone calling, and kept in-frame beta chains. Rows merge per CDR3 protein into single entries with the most common DNA and genes. For this entry, the V and J calls and clone size follow TCRdb and not the study's own pipeline. The sample yields some 260,000 distinct CDR3 sequences; roughly 13% were counted once. The biggest ten clones account for approximately 8.8% of the sample.

CDR1 and CDR2, looked up from the germline V gene (reference sequence), are DFQATT and SNEGSKA. CDR3 length: 12 amino acids, cysteine to phenylalanine. The retained sequence is limited to the CDR3, 36 bases, with the frame set at the first base. At the junction V is shortened by 3 bases and J by 7 bases, with 13 bases in between. This clonotype was sampled from a woman between 18 and 29 years old in good health. Sequenced: memory (CD45RO+) T cells sorted from blood. According to the study, the label for this sample's cell subset or site signals: CD45RO+ enriched T cells. The chain is made from TRBV20-1 and TRBJ2-7; the D gene identity is not certain. The sequence in DNA is TGCAGTGCTAGCGGTATTGGTATAGAGCAGTACTTC. It specifies CSASGIGIEQYF.